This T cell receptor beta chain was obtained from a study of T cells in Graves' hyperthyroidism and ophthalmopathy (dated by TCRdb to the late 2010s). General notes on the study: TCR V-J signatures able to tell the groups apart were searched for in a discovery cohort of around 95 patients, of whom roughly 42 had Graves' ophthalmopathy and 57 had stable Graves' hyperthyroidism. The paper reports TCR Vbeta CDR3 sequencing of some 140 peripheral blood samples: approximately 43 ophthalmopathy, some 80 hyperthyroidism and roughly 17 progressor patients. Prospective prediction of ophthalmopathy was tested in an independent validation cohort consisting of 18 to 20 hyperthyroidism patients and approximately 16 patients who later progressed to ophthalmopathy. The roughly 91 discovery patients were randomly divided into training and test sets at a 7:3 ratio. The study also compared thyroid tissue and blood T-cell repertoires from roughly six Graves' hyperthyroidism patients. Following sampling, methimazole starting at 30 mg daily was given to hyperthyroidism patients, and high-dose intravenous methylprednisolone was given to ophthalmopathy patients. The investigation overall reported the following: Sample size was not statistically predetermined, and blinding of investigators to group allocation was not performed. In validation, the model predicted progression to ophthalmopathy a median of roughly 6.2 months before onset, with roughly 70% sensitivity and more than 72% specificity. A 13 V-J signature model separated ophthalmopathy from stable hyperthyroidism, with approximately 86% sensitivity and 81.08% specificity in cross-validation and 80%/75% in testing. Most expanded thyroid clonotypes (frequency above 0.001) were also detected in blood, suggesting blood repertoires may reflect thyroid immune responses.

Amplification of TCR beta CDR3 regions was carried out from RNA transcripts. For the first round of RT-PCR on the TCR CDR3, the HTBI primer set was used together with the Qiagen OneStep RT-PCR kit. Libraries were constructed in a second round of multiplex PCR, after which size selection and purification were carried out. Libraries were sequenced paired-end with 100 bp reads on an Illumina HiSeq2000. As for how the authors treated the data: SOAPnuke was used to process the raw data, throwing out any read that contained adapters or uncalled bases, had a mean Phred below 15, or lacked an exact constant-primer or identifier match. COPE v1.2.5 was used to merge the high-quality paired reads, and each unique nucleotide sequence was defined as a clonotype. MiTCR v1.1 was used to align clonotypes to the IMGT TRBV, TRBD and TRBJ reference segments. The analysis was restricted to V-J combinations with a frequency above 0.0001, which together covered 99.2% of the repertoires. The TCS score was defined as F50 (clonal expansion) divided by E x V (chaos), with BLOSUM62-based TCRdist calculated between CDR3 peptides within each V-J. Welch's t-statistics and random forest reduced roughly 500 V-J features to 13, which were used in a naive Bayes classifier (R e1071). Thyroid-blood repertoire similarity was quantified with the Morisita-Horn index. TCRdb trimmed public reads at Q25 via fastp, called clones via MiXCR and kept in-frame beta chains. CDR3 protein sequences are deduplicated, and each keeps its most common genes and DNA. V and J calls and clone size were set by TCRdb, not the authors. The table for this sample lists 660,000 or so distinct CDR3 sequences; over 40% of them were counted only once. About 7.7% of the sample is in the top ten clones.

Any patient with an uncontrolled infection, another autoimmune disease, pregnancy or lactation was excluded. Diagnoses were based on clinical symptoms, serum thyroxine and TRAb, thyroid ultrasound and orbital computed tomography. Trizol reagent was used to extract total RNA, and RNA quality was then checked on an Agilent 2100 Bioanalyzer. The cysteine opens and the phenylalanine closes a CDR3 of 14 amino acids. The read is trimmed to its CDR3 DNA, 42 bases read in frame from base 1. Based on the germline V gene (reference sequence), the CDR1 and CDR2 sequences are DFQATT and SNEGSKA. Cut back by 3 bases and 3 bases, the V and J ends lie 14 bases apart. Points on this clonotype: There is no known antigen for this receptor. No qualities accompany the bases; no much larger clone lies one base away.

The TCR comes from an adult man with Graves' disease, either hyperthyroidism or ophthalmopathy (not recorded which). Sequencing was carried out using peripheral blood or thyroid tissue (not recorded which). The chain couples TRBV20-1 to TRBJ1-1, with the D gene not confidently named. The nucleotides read TGCAGTGCTAGCCCGGGATTTGTGGACACTGAAGCTTTCTTT. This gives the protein CSASPGFVDTEAFF.